Below are 18 T cell receptor beta chains sequenced from a single sample in a study of CD8 T cells in Susac syndrome. Random-hexamer reverse transcription was applied to roughly 0.45 to 1 ug RNA. TCRdb reprocessed the immunoSEQ multiplex PCR reads via MiXCR and lists one record per CDR3 protein. The sample has around 190,000 distinct CDR3 sequences, approximately 94% seen once. Sequencing used CD4+ T cells from PBMCs. The receptors stem from a human donor with Susac syndrome.

The chain uses TRBV25-1 and TRBJ1-1, with D unclear. This CDR3 comprises 14 residues. Germline loops: CDR1 MGHDK, CDR2 SYGVNS. The V end lost 5 bases, the J end lost 0 bases, and 10 bases lay between the germline ends. CDR3 sequence: CASSPVRLNTEAFF. The CDR3 bases are TGTGCCAGCAGTCCCGTTAGATTGAACACTGAAGCTTTCTTT.

The genes are TRBV3-1 and TRBJ2-7; TRBD2 matches at 10 bases. CDR1 is LGHDT, CDR2 YNNKEL, per germline (reference sequence). The CDR3 spans 14 residues. V dropped 4 bases and J dropped 5; count of bases not matched to a gene: 5. CDR3 sequence (DNA): TGTGCCAGCAGCCCGCCGGGACTAGCGAACGAGCAGTACTTC. Protein product: CASSPPGLANEQYF.

The chain is built from TRBV15 and TRBJ1-2; TRBD1 matches at 9 bases. After removal of 0 bases from V and 4 bases from J, the junction contained 6 bases not matched to a gene. Germline CDR1 reads LNHNV; CDR2 reads YYDKDF (reference sequence). The CDR3 covers 16 residues. The CDR3: CATSRDSDRGGYGYTF. The CDR3 DNA sequence: TGTGCCACCAGCAGAGACTCGGACAGGGGCGGCTATGGCTACACCTTC.

V and J are TRBV5-1 and TRBJ1-2, with 7 bases that match TRBD1. Germline loops: CDR1 SGHRS, CDR2 YFSETQ. The CDR3 has 14 amino acids. V lost 0 bases, J lost 7 bases, and 6 bases stayed unmatched. CDR3 amino acids: CASSLEGASVGYTF. In DNA form, the CDR3 reads TGCGCCAGCAGCTTGGAGGGGGCTTCGGTTGGCTACACCTTC.

The rearrangement links TRBV29-1 to TRBJ2-7, with a tentative D call TRBD1 (6 bases). Looked up from germline, CDR1 is SQVTM and CDR2 is ANQGSEA. The CDR3 length is 13 residues. Trimming cost V 0 bases and J 6 bases, with 12 bases left between them. The CDR3 DNA follows: TGCAGCGTTGAAGACCTCAGGGGCGCCGAGCAGTACTTC. It yields the protein CSVEDLRGAEQYF.

The chain carries TRBV7-9 and TRBJ2-1; possibly TRBD1 or TRBD2 for D (5 bases each). Germline CDR1 is SEHNR and CDR2 is FQNEAQ (reference sequence). This CDR3 region has 16 residues. V was clipped by 0 bases and J by 8 bases, with 17 bases between them. The CDR3 here is CASSLAAGTLADEQFF. The CDR3 region has the DNA TGTGCCAGCAGCTTAGCGGCCGGGACCCTAGCCGATGAGCAGTTCTTC.

The chain links TRBV29-1 to TRBJ1-1, with 7 bases aligning to TRBD1. Per germline, CDR1 SQVTM and CDR2 ANQGSEA. V lost 7 bases and J lost 1; bases outside the gene matches: 9. The CDR3 sequence is 14 residues long. Here the CDR3 reads CSASLTGTNTEAFF. DNA for the CDR3: TGCAGCGCCAGTTTGACAGGGACGAACACTGAAGCTTTCTTT.

The J gene is TRBJ1-2, the V gene TRBV20-1; possible D gene TRBD1, 5 bases. In germline, CDR1 is DFQATT, CDR2 SNEGSKA (reference sequence). The CDR3 loop spans 12 amino acids. Trimming cost V 3 bases and J 6 bases, with 11 bases left between them. The CDR3 loop reads CSASTLGDGYTF. DNA of the CDR3: TGCAGTGCTAGTACTTTGGGGGATGGCTACACCTTC.

The chain is built from TRBV6-4 and TRBJ2-7; D is undetermined. V lost 7 bases and J lost 3, with 13 bases in between. Per germline, CDR1 MRHNA and CDR2 SNTAGT. This CDR3 is 13 amino acids long. The CDR3 loop reads CASKVPWNYEQYF. For the CDR3, the DNA is TGTGCCAGCAAAGTTCCCTGGAACTACGAGCAGTACTTC.

This sequence joins TRBV5-4 and TRBJ1-6; possible D gene TRBD1, 5 bases. The length of the CDR3 is 15 residues. The V end lost 3 bases, the J end lost 9 bases, and 16 bases lay between the germline ends. The germline gives CDR1 SGHNT, CDR2 YYREEE (reference sequence). The CDR3, as DNA: TGTGCCAGCAGCTCCGGAGGGACCCAAGGTTCACCCCTCCACTTT. The encoded protein is CASSSGGTQGSPLHF.

This clonotype showed up just once. The CDR3 coding sequence is TGTGCCAGCAGTGACAGGGTTAGCAATCAGCCCCAGCATTTT. Its translation is CASSDRVSNQPQHF. The chain couples TRBV6-6 to TRBJ1-5; 7 nucleotides align to TRBD1. V shed 5 bases, J shed 0 bases, and the junction held 1 base outside the gene matches. In germline, CDR1 is MNHNY, CDR2 SVGAGI (reference sequence). The CDR3 totals 14 residues.

This clonotype was observed a single time. The V gene is TRBV18, the J gene TRBJ1-1; D is undetermined. This CDR3 is 14 amino acids long. Trimming stripped 2 bases from V and 3 bases from J, with 10 bases between. Germline lookup yields CDR1 KGHSH and CDR2 LQKENI. The CDR3 DNA reads TGTGCCAGCTCACCAAAGGATACTCACACTGAAGCTTTCTTT. It codes for CASSPKDTHTEAFF.

The V call is TRBV7-9, the J call TRBJ2-7; D unresolved. The CDR3 totals 16 residues. Trimming took 0 bases from V and 0 from J, leaving 12 bases between them. CDR1 and CDR2 from the germline V gene are SEHNR and FQNEAQ (reference sequence). In DNA, the CDR3 is TGTGCCAGCAGCTTAGCAGGGCTAAGGAGCTCCTACGAGCAGTACTTC. The encoded protein is CASSLAGLRSSYEQYF.

This sequence joins TRBV3-1 and TRBJ1-3; D uncertain. Germline-derived CDR1 and CDR2 are LGHDT and YNNKEL (reference sequence). Trimming left V 4 bases short and J 0 bases short, with 7 bases between. This CDR3 spans 14 amino acids. The CDR3 region is CASSPRDSGNTIYF. CDR3 DNA sequence: TGTGCCAGCAGCCCACGGGACTCTGGAAACACCATATATTTT.

The chain combines TRBV5-1 with TRBJ1-6; D unclear. The CDR3 totals 15 residues. Germline CDR1 is SGHRS and CDR2 is YFSETQ. With 0 bases removed from V and 7 bases from J, the gap between germline ends came to 11 bases. The CDR3 DNA sequence: TGCGCCAGCAGCTTGGGGCAGAATGGGAATTCACCCCTCCACTTT. Its translation is CASSLGQNGNSPLHF.

The CDR3 DNA sequence: TGTGCCAGCAGCTCCCTAAGACACCTTAATTCACCCCTCCACTTT. It encodes CASSSLRHLNSPLHF. The chain couples TRBV11-2 to TRBJ1-6; D gene unclear. CDR1 and CDR2 (germline): SGHAT, FQNNGV. The CDR3 consists of 15 residues. Between the trimmed V and J ends, which lost 4 bases and 6 bases, there was a span of 13 bases.

The V call is TRBV20-1, the J call TRBJ1-1; a possible D gene is TRBD1 (5 bases). Trimming pared 1 base from V and 4 bases from J, leaving 16 bases between. CDR3 length equals 15 residues. Germline assignment: CDR1 DFQATT and CDR2 SNEGSKA (reference sequence). The CDR3 sequence: CSARGAVGLGTEAFF. The CDR3 DNA is TGCAGTGCTAGAGGTGCAGTGGGACTGGGCACTGAAGCTTTCTTT.

V is TRBV29-1 and J is TRBJ2-5; D possibly corresponds to TRBD1 (5 bases). The germline V gene encodes CDR1 SQVTM and CDR2 ANQGSEA. CDR3 length: 12 amino acids. The CDR3 DNA follows: TGCAACGCAGGAAGGGGACAAGAGACCCAGTACTTC. It codes for CNAGRGQETQYF. The complete variable domain, with remaining parts taken from reference TRBV29-1 and TRBJ2-5, reads SAVISQKPSRDICQRGTSLTIQCQVDSQVTMMFWYRQQPGQSLTLIATANQGSEATYESGFVIDKFPISRPNLTFSTLTVSNMSPEDSSIYLCNAGRGQETQYFGPGTRLLVL.